This T cell receptor beta chain was observed in a study of shared clonotypes between healthy human individuals. The repertoire was sequenced with immunoSEQ multiplex PCR; TCRdb's copy has only in-frame clones and lacks some. The sample contains about 1.4 million clones, roughly 96% of which appear only once. The study, taken as a whole, reports: Sampling used blood alone; tissue repertoires probably differ. Non-shared clonotypes displayed generation probabilities falling below those of clonotypes present in all four donors.

Donors comprised healthy HIV-negative adults lacking recent acute infections or vaccinations. Each sample came from a Caucasian adult donor living in Nashville, Tennessee. The V and J ends lost 4 bases and 7 bases, in that order; junction bases with no gene match: 8. CDR1 SGDLS and CDR2 YYNGEE come from the germline V gene. The length of the CDR3 is 15 residues. In the case of this clone: Its target is not known.

The sequence was collected from a man in his thirties or forties in good health. The rearrangement links TRBV9 to TRBJ2-1; 10 positions agree with TRBD1. The sample taken for sequencing was naive CD4+ T cells sorted from blood. The subset denotes: CD45RA+ positively selected. The CDR3 bases are TGTGCCAGCAGCCCTCGGACAGGGGGTGATAATGAGCAGTTCTTC. Protein product: CASSPRTGGDNEQFF.